This T cell receptor beta chain was identified in a study of T-cell reconstitution after alpha-beta-depleted transplantation in children. Unique molecular identifiers tagged the TCRbeta library. Using its own MiXCR run on the PCR reads, TCRdb lists one record per CDR3 protein. This sample carries 780,000 or so distinct CDR3 sequences, around 15% of them seen once, and the ten largest clones take 5%. General study points: Expanded clones from the graft, numbering several hundred, reportedly supplied alpha-beta T cells about two months after transplant. Day-60 TCRbeta diversity that was high in some patients was derived from surviving recipient T cells and thymic progenitors. A year had passed since transplant, and T-cell counts and diversity by then came mostly from newly produced T cells.

This CDR3 comprises 14 residues. The V and J ends lost 8 bases and 8 bases, in that order; junction bases with no gene match: 14. Germline V gene lookup returns CDR1 KGHSH and CDR2 LQKENI. This clonotype was counted only a few times. Its antigen is as yet unknown. The rearrangement links TRBV18 to TRBJ2-7; 8 positions match TRBD2. Specimen: PBMCs, mostly from graft donor cells, collected 360 days after TCRalphabeta/CD19-depleted stem cell transplant. This sequence originates from a male patient between 5 and 17 years old who had a stem cell transplant for acute lymphoblastic leukemia, so the T cells may come from the graft donor. This CDR3 is CASQLPGGPPKQYF. Here the CDR3 DNA reads TGTGCCAGCCAGCTCCCGGGAGGGCCCCCAAAGCAGTACTTC.